Following are 4 T cell receptor beta chains from one sample sequenced in a study of OX40 agonist ivuxolimab in advanced cancers. Assay: immunoSEQ multiplex PCR; the TCRdb copy retains only in-frame clones and omits some. The sample includes 65,000 to 80,000 clones, 86% of them seen just once. Sample: CD4+ or CD8+ T cells sorted from blood, taken in a trial of the OX40 agonist ivuxolimab. Receptor source: an adult with an advanced solid tumor such as melanoma, head and neck, liver or kidney cancer.

V and J are TRBV7-9 and TRBJ1-2, with D possibly matching TRBD1 (6 bases). The CDR3 is 16 amino acids. With 3 bases removed from V and 6 bases from J, the gap between germline ends came to 20 bases. The germline CDR1 and CDR2 sequences are SEHNR and FQNEAQ (reference sequence). CDR3 coding DNA: TGTGCCAGCAGCTTGTTGCAGGGGCTTATATATGATGGCTACACCTTC. Translated, it gives CASSLLQGLIYDGYTF.

The gene calls are TRBV4-3 and TRBJ2-3, with 8 positions matching TRBD1. Per the germline V gene, CDR1 is LGHNA and CDR2 is YSLEER. This CDR3 has 14 residues. Trimming removed 3 bases from V and 6 bases from J; junction bases left unmatched: 5. CDR3 sequence (DNA): TGCGCCAGCAGCCAGAGCAGGGGGCGGGATACGCAGTATTTT. Translating it yields CASSQSRGRDTQYF.

This clone was observed a handful of times. For the CDR3, the DNA is TGTGCCAGCAGCGGTCAGGGGGAGGATTGGGTGAACACTGAAGCTTTCTTT. Its protein product is CASSGQGEDWVNTEAFF. V and J are TRBV9 and TRBJ1-1; 7 bases are a match to TRBD1. Germline V gene data show CDR1 as SGDLS and CDR2 as YYNGEE. Trimming cost V 3 bases and J 0 bases; bases outside gene matches: 11. The CDR3 spans 17 residues.

The V gene is TRBV7-8, the J gene TRBJ2-6; possible D gene TRBD1, 5 bases. The CDR3 contains 17 residues. V lost 3 bases, J lost 0 bases, and 12 bases lay in between. Germline V gene lookup returns CDR1 SGHVS and CDR2 FQNEAQ. Written as DNA, the CDR3 is TGTGCCAGCAGCTTTGCACAGGCGATCTCTGGGGCCAACGTCCTGACTTTC. Amino acid sequence: CASSFAQAISGANVLTF.